These T cell receptor beta chains were read from a single sample in a study of beta chain features in type 1 diabetes. Only in-frame clones appear in the TCRdb table, and some are missing; sequencing was by immunoSEQ multiplex PCR. The table has around 430,000 clones, approximately 28% seen once; the top ten hold more than 0.055%. Material: naive CD4+ T cells from blood. These receptors came from a man aged 18-30 years in good health. Both conserved end residues are part of each CDR3. A D gene is named only where the DNA matches it firmly. Clone sizes are given selectively: once, few, many, or a class where the clone is expanded.

v_gene: TRBV30
abundance: few
d_gene: TRBD1
j_gene: TRBJ2-3
CDR3aa: CAWSRQGYDTQYF
CDR3nt: TGTGCCTGGAGTCGACAGGGGTACGATACGCAGTATTTT

v_gene: TRBV6-6
abundance: -
d_gene: -
j_gene: TRBJ2-1
CDR3aa: CASSSGGYEQFF
CDR3nt: TGTGCCAGCAGCAGTGGGGGCTATGAGCAGTTCTTC

v_gene: TRBV4-1
abundance: -
d_gene: -
j_gene: TRBJ2-3
CDR3aa: CASSQAGGTTDTQYF
CDR3nt: TGCGCCAGCAGCCAAGCGGGGGGCACCACAGATACGCAGTATTTT

v_gene: TRBV7-2
abundance: -
d_gene: TRBD2
j_gene: TRBJ2-3
CDR3aa: CASSSPRGSGRGTQYF
CDR3nt: TGTGCCAGCAGCTCCCCCCGGGGTAGCGGGAGAGGTACGCAGTATTTT

v_gene: TRBV10-3
abundance: -
d_gene: -
j_gene: TRBJ2-2
CDR3aa: CAISDLSGNTGELFF
CDR3nt: TGTGCCATCAGTGATCTAAGCGGTAACACCGGGGAGCTGTTTTTT

v_gene: TRBV9
abundance: -
d_gene: -
j_gene: TRBJ2-7
CDR3aa: CASSVEDGPPYEQYF
CDR3nt: TGTGCCAGCAGCGTAGAGGACGGGCCTCCCTACGAGCAGTACTTC

v_gene: TRBV5-1
abundance: -
d_gene: TRBD1
j_gene: TRBJ1-2
CDR3aa: CASSTTTGAYGYTF
CDR3nt: TGCGCCAGCAGCACGACCACAGGGGCCTATGGCTACACCTTC

v_gene: TRBV7-9
abundance: few
d_gene: TRBD2
j_gene: TRBJ2-1
CDR3aa: CASSSLAASSYNEQFF
CDR3nt: TGTGCCAGCAGTTCGCTAGCGGCCAGCTCCTACAATGAGCAGTTCTTC

v_gene: TRBV9
abundance: -
d_gene: -
j_gene: TRBJ2-7
CDR3aa: CASSVLAFPYEQYF
CDR3nt: TGTGCCAGCAGCGTACTAGCGTTTCCCTACGAGCAGTACTTC

v_gene: TRBV9
abundance: -
d_gene: TRBD1
j_gene: TRBJ2-2
CDR3aa: CASSVTGANGELFF
CDR3nt: TGTGCCAGCAGCGTGACAGGGGCGAACGGGGAGCTGTTTTTT

v_gene: TRBV9
abundance: few
d_gene: TRBD2
j_gene: TRBJ2-3
CDR3aa: CASSVGSSGRGTDTQYF
CDR3nt: TGTGCCAGCAGCGTAGGAAGTAGCGGGAGGGGCACAGATACGCAGTATTTT

v_gene: TRBV7-9
abundance: -
d_gene: TRBD2
j_gene: TRBJ2-5
CDR3aa: CASSSGLAVYQETQYF
CDR3nt: TGTGCCAGCAGCTCGGGACTAGCGGTCTACCAAGAGACCCAGTACTTC

v_gene: TRBV27
abundance: -
d_gene: -
j_gene: TRBJ2-1
CDR3aa: CASRKQGVNEQFF
CDR3nt: TGTGCCAGCAGGAAACAGGGTGTCAATGAGCAGTTCTTC

v_gene: TRBV10-3
abundance: -
d_gene: TRBD2
j_gene: TRBJ2-2
CDR3aa: CAITPAGGPTGELFF
CDR3nt: TGTGCCATCACCCCAGCGGGAGGGCCAACCGGGGAGCTGTTTTTT

v_gene: TRBV11-3
abundance: -
d_gene: -
j_gene: TRBJ1-2
CDR3aa: CASSTSNRDGYTF
CDR3nt: TGTGCCAGCAGCACGAGTAACAGGGATGGCTACACCTTC

v_gene: TRBV16
abundance: -
d_gene: -
j_gene: TRBJ2-5
CDR3aa: CASSQPQGRGETQYF
CDR3nt: TGTGCCAGCAGCCAACCTCAGGGTCGGGGAGAGACCCAGTACTTC

v_gene: TRBV5-1
abundance: -
d_gene: -
j_gene: TRBJ2-1
CDR3aa: CASSLERRYNEQFF
CDR3nt: TGCGCCAGCAGCTTGGAGCGGAGGTACAATGAGCAGTTCTTC

v_gene: TRBV29-1
abundance: -
d_gene: -
j_gene: TRBJ1-3
CDR3aa: CSVQVGNTIYF
CDR3nt: TGCAGCGTTCAAGTCGGAAACACCATATATTTT

v_gene: TRBV15
abundance: -
d_gene: -
j_gene: TRBJ2-7
CDR3aa: CATSRDSGTYEQYF
CDR3nt: TGTGCCACCAGCAGAGATAGCGGTACCTACGAGCAGTACTTC

v_gene: TRBV30
abundance: few
d_gene: TRBD1
j_gene: TRBJ1-1
CDR3aa: CAWDRVPTEAFF
CDR3nt: TGTGCCTGGGACAGGGTCCCCACTGAAGCTTTCTTT

v_gene: TRBV10-3
abundance: -
d_gene: -
j_gene: TRBJ2-1
CDR3aa: CAISETDRQFF
CDR3nt: TGTGCCATCAGTGAGACCGACAGGCAGTTCTTC

v_gene: TRBV30
abundance: -
d_gene: TRBD1
j_gene: TRBJ2-5
CDR3aa: CAWSNALAGQGETQYF
CDR3nt: TGTGCCTGGAGTAATGCCTTAGCGGGACAGGGGGAGACCCAGTACTTC

v_gene: TRBV7-2
abundance: -
d_gene: -
j_gene: TRBJ1-1
CDR3aa: CASSLGVMAEAFF
CDR3nt: TGTGCCAGCAGCTTAGGTGTTATGGCTGAAGCTTTCTTT

v_gene: TRBV4-1
abundance: -
d_gene: -
j_gene: TRBJ2-5
CDR3aa: CASSQEGEGGSRKTQYF
CDR3nt: TGCGCCAGCAGCCAAGAGGGGGAAGGGGGGTCTCGGAAGACCCAGTACTTC